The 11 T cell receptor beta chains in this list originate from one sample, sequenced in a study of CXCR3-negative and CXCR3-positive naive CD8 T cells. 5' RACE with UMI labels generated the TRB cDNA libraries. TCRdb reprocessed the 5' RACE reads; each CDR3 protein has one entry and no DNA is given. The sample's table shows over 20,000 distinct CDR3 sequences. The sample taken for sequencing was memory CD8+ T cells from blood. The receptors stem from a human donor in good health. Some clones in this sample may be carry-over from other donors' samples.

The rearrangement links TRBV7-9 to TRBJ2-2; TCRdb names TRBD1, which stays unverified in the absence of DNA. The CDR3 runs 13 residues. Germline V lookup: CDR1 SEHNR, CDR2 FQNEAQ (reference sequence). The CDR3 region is CARRTGATGELFF.

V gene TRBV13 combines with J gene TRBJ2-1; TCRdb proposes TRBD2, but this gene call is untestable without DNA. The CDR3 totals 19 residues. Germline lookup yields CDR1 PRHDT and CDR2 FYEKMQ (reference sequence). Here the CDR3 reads CASSYVWTSGSSSYNEQFF.

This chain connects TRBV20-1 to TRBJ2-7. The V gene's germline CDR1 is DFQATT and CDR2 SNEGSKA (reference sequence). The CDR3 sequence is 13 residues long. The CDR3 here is CSDFLDATYEQYF.

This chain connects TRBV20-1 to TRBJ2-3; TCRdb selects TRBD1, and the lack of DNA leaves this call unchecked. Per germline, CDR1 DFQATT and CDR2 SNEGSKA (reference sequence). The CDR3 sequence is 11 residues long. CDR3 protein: CSAGGLDTQYF.

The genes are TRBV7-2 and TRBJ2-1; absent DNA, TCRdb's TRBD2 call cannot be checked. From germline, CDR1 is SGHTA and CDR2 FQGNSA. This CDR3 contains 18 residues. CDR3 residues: CASSLSPGTSGRGNEQFF.

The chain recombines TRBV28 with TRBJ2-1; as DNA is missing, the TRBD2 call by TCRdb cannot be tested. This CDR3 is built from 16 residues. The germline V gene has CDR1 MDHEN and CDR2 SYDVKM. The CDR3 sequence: CASSFVAGGLYNEQFF. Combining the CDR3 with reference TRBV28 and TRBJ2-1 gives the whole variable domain DVKVTQSSRYLVKRTGEKVFLECVQDMDHENMFWYRQDPGLGLRLIYFSYDVKMKEKGDIPEGYSVSREKKERFSLILESASTNQTSMYLCASSFVAGGLYNEQFFGPGTRLTVL.

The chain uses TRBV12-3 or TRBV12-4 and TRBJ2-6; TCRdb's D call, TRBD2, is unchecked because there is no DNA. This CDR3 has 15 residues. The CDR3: CASSRRGAGANVLTF.

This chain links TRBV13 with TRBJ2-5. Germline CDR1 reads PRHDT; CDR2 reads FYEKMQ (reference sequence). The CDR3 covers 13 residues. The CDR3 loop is CASSLEDQETQYF. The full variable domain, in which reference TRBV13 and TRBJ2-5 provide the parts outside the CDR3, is AAGVIQSPRHLIKEKRETATLKCYPIPRHDTVYWYQQGPGQDPQFLISFYEKMQSDKGSIPDRFSAQQFSDYHSELNMSSLELGDSALYFCASSLEDQETQYFGPGTRLLVL.

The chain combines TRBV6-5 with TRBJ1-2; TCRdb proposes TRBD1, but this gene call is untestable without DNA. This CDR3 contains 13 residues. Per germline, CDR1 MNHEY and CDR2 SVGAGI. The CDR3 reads CASSYEIQGGYTF.

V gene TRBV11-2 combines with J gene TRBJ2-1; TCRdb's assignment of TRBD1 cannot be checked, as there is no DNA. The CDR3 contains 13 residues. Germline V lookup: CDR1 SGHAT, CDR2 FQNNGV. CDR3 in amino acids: CASSLGSSAEQFF.

The CDR3 region is CASGNQGYEQYF. The gene calls are TRBV27 and TRBJ2-7; the TCRdb call, TRBD1, lacks DNA for checking. The CDR3 has 12 amino acids. Germline lookup yields CDR1 MNHEY and CDR2 SMNVEV (reference sequence).